This T cell receptor (beta chain) was found in a study of cytomegalovirus exposure and HLA in healthy donors. Points from the study as a whole: Segments of the TCR beta V type were, in most cases, productive about 87% or about 30% of the time in an earlier analysis. Analyses of presence/absence relied on an assumption of roughly uniform sequencing depth across donors. Highly shared sequence variants in one cluster were likely a sequencing artifact.

V was pared by 5 bases and J by 8 bases, with 9 bases of the junction left unmatched. CDR1 is SGHAT, CDR2 FQNNGV, per germline. This CDR3 spans 15 amino acids. This clone was counted between two and nine times. Its cognate antigen is unknown. The PCR made use of 60 Vbeta and 13 Jbeta primers. Per the original data handling: Later, an analysis found approximately 80 million unique TCR beta chains, and roughly 10 million of these were shared. Assay: immunoSEQ multiplex PCR; the TCRdb copy retains only in-frame clones and omits some. That table supplies the V and J calls and clone size; D and trimming were determined from the DNA. Of some 66,000 clones in the sample, around 80% were seen once.

The source of this sequence is a woman aged 25-40 years in good health and CMV-seronegative. The J gene is TRBJ1-6, the V gene TRBV11-2; 7 bases match TRBD1. What was sequenced was PBMCs. The CDR3 region is CASSINRGWDSPLHF. CDR3 nucleotides: TGTGCCAGCAGCATCAACAGGGGTTGGGATTCACCCCTCCACTTT.